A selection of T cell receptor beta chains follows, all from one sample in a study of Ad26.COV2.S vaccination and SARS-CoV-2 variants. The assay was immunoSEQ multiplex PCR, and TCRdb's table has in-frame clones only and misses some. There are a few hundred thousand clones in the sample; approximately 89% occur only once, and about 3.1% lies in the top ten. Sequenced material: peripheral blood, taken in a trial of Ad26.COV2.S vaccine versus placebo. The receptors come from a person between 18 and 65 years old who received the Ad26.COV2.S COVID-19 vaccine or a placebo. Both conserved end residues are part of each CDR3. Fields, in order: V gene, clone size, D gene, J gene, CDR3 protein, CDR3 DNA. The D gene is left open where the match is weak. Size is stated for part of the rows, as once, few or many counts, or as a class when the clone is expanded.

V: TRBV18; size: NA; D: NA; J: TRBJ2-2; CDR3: CATLPDIFNTGELFF; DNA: TGTGCCACCCTACCCGACATATTCAACACCGGGGAGCTGTTTTTT
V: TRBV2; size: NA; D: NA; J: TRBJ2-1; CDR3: CASSEDRNEQFF; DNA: TGTGCCAGCAGTGAGGACCGCAATGAGCAGTTCTTC
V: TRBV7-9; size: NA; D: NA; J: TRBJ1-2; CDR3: CASSLDVLYYGYTF; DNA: TGTGCCAGCAGCTTAGATGTGTTATACTATGGCTACACCTTC
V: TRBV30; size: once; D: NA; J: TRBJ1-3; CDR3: CAWSVQGGNTIYF; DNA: TGTGCCTGGAGTGTACAAGGTGGAAACACCATATATTTT
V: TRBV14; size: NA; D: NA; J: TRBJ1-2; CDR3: CASSQGGTRNYGYTF; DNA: TGTGCCAGCAGCCAAGGGGGGACAAGGAACTATGGCTACACCTTC
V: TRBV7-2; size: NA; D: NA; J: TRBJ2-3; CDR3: CASSLYRDTRTDTQYF; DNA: TGTGCCAGCAGCTTATATCGGGACACCCGCACAGATACGCAGTATTTT
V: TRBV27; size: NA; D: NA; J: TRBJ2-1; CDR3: CASSLFGEVSYNEQFF; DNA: TGTGCCAGCAGTTTATTTGGGGAAGTCTCCTACAATGAGCAGTTCTTC
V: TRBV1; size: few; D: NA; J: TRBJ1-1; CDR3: CTSSKGAATEAFF; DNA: TGCACCAGCAGCAAGGGGGCAGCCACTGAAGCTTTCTTT
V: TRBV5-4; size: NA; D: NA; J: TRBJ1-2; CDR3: CASSLAGTNYGYTF; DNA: TGTGCCAGCAGCTTGGCAGGCACTAACTATGGCTACACCTTC
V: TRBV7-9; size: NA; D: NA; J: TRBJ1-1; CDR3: CASSLDLVRDEAFF; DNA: TGTGCCAGCAGCTTAGATCTCGTTCGGGATGAAGCTTTCTTT
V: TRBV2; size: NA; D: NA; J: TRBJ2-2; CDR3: CASSEVQANTGELFF; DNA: TGTGCCAGCAGTGAAGTACAGGCGAACACCGGGGAGCTGTTTTTT
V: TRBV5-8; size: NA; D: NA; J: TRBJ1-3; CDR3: CASSLIILSSGNTIYF; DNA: TGTGCCAGCAGCTTGATTATCCTGAGCTCTGGAAACACCATATATTTT
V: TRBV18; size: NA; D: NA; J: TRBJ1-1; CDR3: CASSPSSAMNTEAFF; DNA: TGTGCCAGCTCACCCTCCTCAGCGATGAACACTGAAGCTTTCTTT
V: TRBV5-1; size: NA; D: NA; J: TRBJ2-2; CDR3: CASSPPGELFF; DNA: TGCGCCAGCAGCCCGCCCGGGGAGCTGTTTTTT
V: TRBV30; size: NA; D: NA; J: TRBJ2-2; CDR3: CAWSPGGPNTGELFF; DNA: TGTGCCTGGAGTCCTGGGGGGCCGAACACCGGGGAGCTGTTTTTT
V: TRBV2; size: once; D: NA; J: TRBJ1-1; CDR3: CASTDRVMNTEAFF; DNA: TGTGCCAGCACGGACAGAGTCATGAACACTGAAGCTTTCTTT
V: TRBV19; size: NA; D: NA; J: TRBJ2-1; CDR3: CASSIETSYNEQFF; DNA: TGTGCCAGTAGTATTGAGACCTCCTACAATGAGCAGTTCTTC
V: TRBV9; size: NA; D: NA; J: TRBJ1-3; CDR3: CASSLTGSGNTIYF; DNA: TGTGCCAGCAGCCTTACCGGCTCTGGAAACACCATATATTTT
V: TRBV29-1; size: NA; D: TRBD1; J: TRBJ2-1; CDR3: CSVTGDGRTDEQFF; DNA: TGCAGCGTAACAGGGGACGGTCGTACCGATGAGCAGTTCTTC
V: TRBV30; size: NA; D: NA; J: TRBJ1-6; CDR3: CAWMRSSYNSPLHF; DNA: TGTGCCTGGATGAGGAGCTCCTATAATTCACCCCTCCACTTT
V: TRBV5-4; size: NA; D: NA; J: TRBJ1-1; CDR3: CASSLGQGFTEAFF; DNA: TGTGCCAGCAGCTTGGGGCAGGGTTTCACTGAAGCTTTCTTT
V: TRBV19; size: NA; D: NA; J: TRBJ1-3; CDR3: CASSTRPGSSGNTIYF; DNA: TGTGCCAGTAGTACTCGCCCCGGGAGCTCTGGAAACACCATATATTTT
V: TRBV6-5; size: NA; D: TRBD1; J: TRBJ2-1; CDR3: CASTERRTGRSEQFF; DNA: TGTGCCAGCACGGAACGCCGGACAGGGAGGAGTGAGCAGTTCTTC
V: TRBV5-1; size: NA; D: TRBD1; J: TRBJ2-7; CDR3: CASSLDGQGVLREQYF; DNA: TGCGCCAGCAGCTTGGACGGGCAGGGGGTCCTGCGGGAGCAGTACTTC
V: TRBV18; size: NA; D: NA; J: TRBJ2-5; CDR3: CASSPLPGAWETQYF; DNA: TGTGCCAGCTCACCATTGCCGGGAGCGTGGGAGACCCAGTACTTC
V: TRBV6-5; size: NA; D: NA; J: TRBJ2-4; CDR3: CASTKGENIQYF; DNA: TGTGCCAGCACGAAAGGGGAAAACATTCAGTACTTC
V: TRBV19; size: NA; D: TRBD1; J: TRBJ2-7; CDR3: CASSPGTGGYEQYF; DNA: TGTGCCAGTAGCCCCGGGACAGGGGGCTACGAGCAGTACTTC
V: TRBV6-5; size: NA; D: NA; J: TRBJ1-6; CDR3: CASGNYNSPLHF; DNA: TGTGCCAGCGGAAACTATAATTCACCCCTCCACTTT
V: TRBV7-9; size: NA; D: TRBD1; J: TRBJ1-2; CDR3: CASSLAGGDRVNYGYTF; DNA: TGTGCCAGCAGCTTAGCGGGCGGGGACAGGGTTAACTATGGCTACACCTTC
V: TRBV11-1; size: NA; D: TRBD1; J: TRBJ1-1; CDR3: CASSQGQGNTEAFF; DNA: TGTGCCAGCAGCCAAGGACAGGGGAACACTGAAGCTTTCTTT
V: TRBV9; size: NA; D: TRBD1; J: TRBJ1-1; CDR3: CASSARQGSVNTEAFF; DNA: TGTGCCAGCAGCGCCCGACAGGGCTCCGTGAACACTGAAGCTTTCTTT
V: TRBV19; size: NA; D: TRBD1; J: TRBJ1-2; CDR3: CASSTNRGPNYGYTF; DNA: TGTGCCAGTAGTACCAACAGGGGGCCAAACTATGGCTACACCTTC
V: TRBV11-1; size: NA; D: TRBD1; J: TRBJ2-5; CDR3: CASSLQGAVGSETQYF; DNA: TGTGCCAGCAGCTTACAGGGGGCAGTGGGTTCGGAGACCCAGTACTTC
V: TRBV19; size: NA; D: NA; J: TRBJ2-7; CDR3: CASRGTGAVYEQYF; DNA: TGTGCCAGTAGGGGTACGGGGGCAGTTTACGAGCAGTACTTC
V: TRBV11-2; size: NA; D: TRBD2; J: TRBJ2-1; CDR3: CASSLDLEASGSREQFF; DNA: TGTGCCAGCAGCTTAGATTTAGAGGCTAGCGGGAGCCGGGAGCAGTTCTTC
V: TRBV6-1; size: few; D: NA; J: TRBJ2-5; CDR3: CASNEQAQETQYF; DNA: TGTGCCAGCAATGAACAAGCCCAAGAGACCCAGTACTTC
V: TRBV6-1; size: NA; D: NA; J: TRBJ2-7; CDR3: CASSEELGVFYEQYF; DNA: TGTGCCAGCAGTGAAGAATTGGGGGTTTTCTACGAGCAGTACTTC
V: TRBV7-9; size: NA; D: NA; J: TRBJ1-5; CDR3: CASSLSGNQPQHF; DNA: TGTGCCAGCAGCTTATCCGGGAATCAGCCCCAGCATTTT
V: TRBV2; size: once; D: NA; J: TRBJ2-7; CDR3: CASTEGYEQYF; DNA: TGTGCCAGCACGGAGGGCTACGAGCAGTACTTC
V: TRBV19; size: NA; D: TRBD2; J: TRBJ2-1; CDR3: CASSMVRFGGRVSSYNEQFF; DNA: TGTGCCAGTAGTATGGTCAGATTTGGCGGGAGGGTAAGCTCCTACAATGAGCAGTTCTTC
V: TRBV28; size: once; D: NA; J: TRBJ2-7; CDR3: CASSFQGMGWGGYEQYF; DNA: TGTGCCAGCAGTTTCCAGGGAATGGGATGGGGCGGCTACGAGCAGTACTTC
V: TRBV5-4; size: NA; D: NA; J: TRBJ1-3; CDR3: CASTFGGSGNTIYF; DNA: TGTGCCAGCACCTTCGGAGGGTCGGGAAACACCATATATTTT
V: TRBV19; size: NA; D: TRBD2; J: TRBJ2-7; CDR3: CASSIRGGASYEQYF; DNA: TGTGCCAGTAGTATCCGGGGGGGAGCCTCCTACGAGCAGTACTTC
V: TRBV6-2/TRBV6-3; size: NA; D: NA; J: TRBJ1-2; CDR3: CASSYTSNYGYTF; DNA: TGTGCCAGCAGTTACACATCTAACTATGGCTACACCTTC
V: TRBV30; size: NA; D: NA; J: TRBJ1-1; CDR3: CAWTGAFGDTEAFF; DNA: TGTGCCTGGACGGGGGCATTTGGGGACACTGAAGCTTTCTTT
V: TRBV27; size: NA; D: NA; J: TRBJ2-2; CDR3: CASSRPGITGELFF; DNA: TGTGCCAGCAGTCGACCGGGAATCACCGGGGAGCTGTTTTTT
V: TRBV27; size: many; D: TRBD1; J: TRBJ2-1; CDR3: CASSPGQGLREQFF; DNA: TGTGCCAGCAGTCCGGGACAGGGTCTTCGAGAGCAGTTCTTC